One sample yielded the 32 T cell receptor beta chains listed below, sequenced in a study of T-cell reconstitution after alpha-beta-depleted transplantation in children. TCRbeta library preparation incorporated unique molecular identifiers. Via MiXCR, TCRdb re-called the PCR reads, giving one row per CDR3 protein. The sample lists 750,000 to 950,000 distinct CDR3 sequences; approximately 15% were seen once. The specimen was PBMCs, mostly from graft donor cells, collected 360 days after TCRalphabeta/CD19-depleted stem cell transplant. These receptors were obtained from a male patient between 10 and 17 years old who had a stem cell transplant for acute lymphoblastic leukemia, so the T cells may come from the graft donor.

The chain has TRBV21-1 and TRBJ1-1; no check of the table's D call, TRBD1, against the DNA was made. TRBV21-1 is listed as a pseudogene. The length of the CDR3 is 19 residues. In DNA form, the CDR3 reads TGTGCCAGCAGCACCTACAAAAAAGGGCGGGGGCCGATGAACACTGAAGCTTTCTTT. It encodes CASSTYKKGRGPMNTEAFF.

This clonotype was detected many times. The chain is built from TRBV24-1 and TRBJ2-1; 8 nucleotides agree with TRBD2. CDR3 length equals 16 residues. The junction had 7 bases not matched to a gene; V was cut back by 5 bases and J by 2 bases. Germline CDR1 is KGHDR and CDR2 is SFDVKD. CDR3 in DNA: TGTGCCACCAGTGGACCGGATAGCGGGGCCTACAATGAGCAGTTCTTC. This translates into CATSGPDSGAYNEQFF.

J is TRBJ2-7 and V is TRBV7-3, with 9 bases aligning to TRBD1. CDR3 size: 17 residues. Trimming removed 5 bases from V and 2 bases from J; junction bases left unmatched: 13. The V gene's germline CDR1 is SGHTA and CDR2 FQGTGA. The CDR3 nucleotides are TGTGCCAGCAGCCCACAGGGGGCGCGTCACCCTCCCTACGAGCAGTACTTC. Encoded protein: CASSPQGARHPPYEQYF.

Ten or more counts support this clonotype. CDR3 bases: TGCAGCGTTGCGGGGAATACCGGGGAGCTGTTTTTT. It codes for CSVAGNTGELFF. J is TRBJ2-2 and V is TRBV29-1; possibly TRBD2 for D (5 bases). Deletions cut 4 bases from V and 5 bases from J, with 8 bases between. The CDR3 runs to 12 residues. Germline V CDR1 and CDR2: SQVTM, ANQGSEA.

There are a few counts of this clonotype. The rearrangement joins TRBV7-9 to TRBJ2-1; TRBD1 matches 9 bases. CDR1 is SEHNR, CDR2 FQNEAQ, per germline (reference sequence). V gave up 3 bases and J gave up 6 bases; unmatched junction bases: 3. The CDR3 consists of 14 residues. Here the CDR3 DNA reads TGTGCCAGCAGCTTTGAGACAGGGGGCAATGAGCAGTTCTTC. It specifies CASSFETGGNEQFF.

This clonotype showed up just a few times. The rearrangement uses TRBV7-9 and TRBJ1-2; D remains ambiguous. In germline, CDR1 is SEHNR, CDR2 FQNEAQ (reference sequence). V lost 0 bases and J 8 bases, leaving 13 bases between the germline ends. The CDR3 consists of 14 residues. The CDR3 bases are TGTGCCAGCAGCTTAGCCACCGCGGAGTACGGCTACACCTTC. As protein: CASSLATAEYGYTF.

This clonotype was detected many times. The J gene is TRBJ2-7, the V gene TRBV5-1; D unclear. Germline CDR1 and CDR2: SGHRS and YFSETQ. Trimming removed 5 bases at V and 1 base at J, with 7 bases between. The length of the CDR3 is 12 residues. The CDR3 region is CASSVESYEQYF. CDR3 nucleotide sequence: TGCGCCAGCAGTGTTGAATCCTACGAGCAGTACTTC.

This clonotype appeared a few times. The chain employs TRBV4-1 and TRBJ2-7; TRBD1 might be the D (5 bases). V was trimmed by 3 bases and J by 2 bases, leaving 17 bases between them. The germline gives CDR1 MGHRA, CDR2 YSYEKL. The CDR3 extends over 16 amino acids. The CDR3 sequence: CASSQVGQINTYEQYF. The CDR3, as DNA: TGCGCCAGCAGCCAGGTAGGACAAATTAATACCTACGAGCAGTACTTC.

This clonotype was detected a few times. The V and J genes are TRBV5-1 and TRBJ2-5, with a weak D call TRBD2 (6 bases). This CDR3 contains 14 residues. Germline V CDR1 and CDR2: SGHRS, YFSETQ. The V and J ends lost 5 bases and 5 bases respectively, with 16 bases between them. The CDR3 nucleotides are TGCGCCAGCAGGCGTGAACTAGCCGGGGAGACCCAGTACTTC. Its protein product is CASRRELAGETQYF.

This clonotype was found a few times. This chain uses TRBV10-2 with TRBJ2-3, with 9 bases aligning to TRBD2. The CDR3 sequence is 15 residues long. The J segment lost 3 bases and the V segment lost 7 bases, leaving 8 bases of the junction unmatched. Per the germline V gene, CDR1 is WSHSY and CDR2 is SAAADI. The CDR3 is CASIPSGIETDTQYF. In DNA form, the CDR3 reads TGCGCCAGCATCCCTAGCGGGATTGAAACAGATACGCAGTATTTT.

The chain joins TRBV4-1 to TRBJ2-4, with TRBD1 as a possible D gene (5 bases). The germline V gene encodes CDR1 MGHRA and CDR2 YSYEKL. The length of the CDR3 is 15 residues. V was pared by 0 bases and J by 7 bases, with 13 bases between. The CDR3 protein is CASSQEGRISNIQYF. The CDR3 DNA reads TGCGCCAGCAGCCAAGAGGGGCGGATCTCGAACATTCAGTACTTC.

There are a few counts of this clonotype. This sequence joins TRBV7-7 and TRBJ2-1; TRBD2 aligns across 7 bases. Germline-derived CDR1 and CDR2 are SSHAT and FNYEAQ (reference sequence). J gave up 1 base and V 2 bases, and 5 bases lay outside the gene matches. The length of the CDR3 is 16 residues. The CDR3 region is CASSLPPAGSYNEQFF. In nucleotides, the CDR3 is TGTGCCAGCAGCTTACCTCCAGCGGGGTCCTACAATGAGCAGTTCTTC.

In its sample, this clonotype was seen many times. The chain uses TRBV5-1 and TRBJ2-2; D is possibly TRBD2 (6 bases). Trimming pared 0 bases from V and 1 base from J, leaving 10 bases between. Germline V gene data show CDR1 as SGHRS and CDR2 as YFSETQ. The CDR3 spans 16 residues. In DNA form, the CDR3 reads TGCGCCAGCAGCTTGGAGCTAGCGCGGAACACCGGGGAGCTGTTTTTT. It codes for CASSLELARNTGELFF. Full variable domain (rest looked up from reference TRBV5-1 and TRBJ2-2): KAGVTQTPRYLIKTRGQQVTLSCSPISGHRSVSWYQQTPGQGLQFLFEYFSETQRNKGNFPGRFSGRQFSNSRSEMNVSTLELGDSALYLCASSLELARNTGELFFGEGSRLTVL.

This clonotype was seen a few times. The CDR3 loop is CSVALVPGANVLTF. The DNA for the CDR3 is TGCAGCGTCGCACTAGTCCCTGGGGCCAACGTCCTGACTTTC. This sequence joins TRBV29-1 and TRBJ2-6, with a weak D call TRBD2 (5 bases). This CDR3 is 14 amino acids long. Germline lookup yields CDR1 SQVTM and CDR2 ANQGSEA. With 6 bases removed from V and 2 bases from J, the gap between germline ends came to 11 bases.

J is TRBJ2-5 and V is TRBV2; 8 positions match TRBD1. The CDR3 is made up of 14 amino acids. Germline V gives CDR1 SNHLY, CDR2 FYNNEI. V lost 6 bases and J lost 4; bases outside the gene matches: 7. The CDR3 DNA sequence: TGTGCCAGCAGCTTCAGGACAGGGAGAGAGACCCAGTACTTC. Translation: CASSFRTGRETQYF. Variable domain in full (rest from reference TRBV2 and TRBJ2-5): EPEVTQTPSHQVTQMGQEVILRCVPISNHLYFYWYRQILGQKVEFLVSFYNNEISEKSEIFDDQFSVERPDGSNFTLKIRSTKLEDSAMYFCASSFRTGRETQYFGPGTRLLVL.

This clonotype was seen only a few times. This chain connects TRBV20-1 to TRBJ2-7; maybe TRBD2 (6 bases). The length of the CDR3 is 13 residues. Trimming took 6 bases from V and 2 from J, leaving 14 bases between them. From germline, CDR1 is DFQATT and CDR2 SNEGSKA (reference sequence). CDR3 sequence (DNA): TGCAGTGCCACGGGACTTACACCCTACGAGCAGTACTTC. Amino acids: CSATGLTPYEQYF.

Of note for this clonotype: A junction end diverges from the germline sequence, so it may reflect a read error. This sequence joins TRBV7-3 and TRBJ2-1, with D possibly TRBD2 on 7 matching bases. The CDR3 totals 16 residues. Germline loops: CDR1 SGHTA, CDR2 FQGTGA. Here the CDR3 DNA reads TGTGCCTGCAGCGGACAGCCCGTCAAGCGGGGAAATGAGCAGTTCTTC. This gives the protein CACSGQPVKRGNEQFF.

This clonotype occurred a few times. V is TRBV10-3 and J is TRBJ1-5; the D is unclear. In germline, CDR1 is ENHRY, CDR2 SYGVKD. Trimming pared 0 bases from V and 2 bases from J, leaving 11 bases between. This CDR3 contains 16 residues. The CDR3 is CAISESRVLRNQPQHF. CDR3 in DNA: TGTGCCATCAGTGAGTCGAGGGTTCTACGCAATCAGCCCCAGCATTTT.

J is TRBJ1-5 and V is TRBV10-2; D is unclear. Looked up from germline, CDR1 is WSHSY and CDR2 is SAAADI. Between the trimmed V and J ends, which lost 4 bases and 4 bases, there was a span of 11 bases. The CDR3 sequence is 14 residues long. The CDR3 DNA reads TGCGCCAGCAGTGCAGCCTGGCTAAATCAGCCCCAGCATTTT. The encoded protein is CASSAAWLNQPQHF.

In this sample, this clonotype turned up a few times. This sequence joins TRBV18 and TRBJ2-7; 10 nucleotides agree with TRBD2. The CDR3 spans 17 residues. After removal of 0 bases from V and 2 bases from J, the junction contained 7 bases not matched to a gene. Germline-derived CDR1 and CDR2 are KGHSH and LQKENI. The CDR3 is CASSPPLGLAEAYEQYF. The DNA of the CDR3 is TGTGCCAGCTCACCACCTTTAGGACTAGCGGAGGCCTACGAGCAGTACTTC.

CDR3 amino acids: CASKENGGLFF. The DNA of the CDR3 is TGCGCCAGCAAGGAAAACGGGGGACTGTTTTTT. The rearrangement joins TRBV5-1 to TRBJ1-4, with a possible D match to TRBD1 (5 bases). The CDR3 is made up of 11 amino acids. Germline assignment: CDR1 SGHRS and CDR2 YFSETQ. Trimming removed 6 bases from V and 13 bases from J, with 13 bases in between.

The sample holds a few counts of this clonotype. The rearrangement links TRBV27 to TRBJ2-7; 12 bases agree with TRBD2. This CDR3 spans 14 amino acids. V lost 9 bases to trimming and J lost 4 bases; unmatched junction nucleotides: 7. Looked up from germline, CDR1 is MNHEY and CDR2 is SMNVEV (reference sequence). The CDR3 loop is CASRLAGVQYEQYF. The CDR3, as DNA: TGTGCCAGTCGACTAGCGGGAGTACAATACGAGCAGTACTTC.

The CDR3, as DNA: TGTGCCAGCAGTTTCGGACACCCCAGCTCCTACGAGCAGTACTTC. As protein: CASSFGHPSSYEQYF. The rearrangement uses TRBV27 and TRBJ2-7, with D tentatively TRBD1 (5 bases). V dropped 3 bases and J dropped 0 bases, with 12 bases sitting between them. The CDR3 sequence is 15 residues long. CDR1 MNHEY and CDR2 SMNVEV come from the germline V gene (reference sequence).

The rearrangement uses TRBV24-1 and TRBJ2-2; D call uncertain. The CDR3 is made up of 14 amino acids. Germline V gene lookup returns CDR1 KGHDR and CDR2 SFDVKD. The V gene lost 10 bases and the J gene lost 0 bases, with 11 bases spanning the gap. The CDR3 DNA reads as TGTGCCACAACGGACCGAGCGAACACCGGGGAGCTGTTTTTT. This codes for CATTDRANTGELFF.

This clonotype has at least ten counts. V usage is TRBV20-1 and J usage is TRBJ2-1; 8 bases agree with TRBD2. The J segment lost 8 bases and the V segment lost 6 bases, leaving 18 bases of the junction unmatched. Per the germline V gene, CDR1 is DFQATT and CDR2 is SNEGSKA (reference sequence). The CDR3 covers 16 residues. The CDR3 bases are TGCAGTGCCCCACCCACGACGAGCGGGAGAATTGATGAGCAGTTCTTC. This gives the protein CSAPPTTSGRIDEQFF.

The sample holds a few counts of this clonotype. The chain joins TRBV20-1 to TRBJ2-5; D not certain. The germline V and J ends were trimmed by 6 bases and 0 bases, with 5 bases remaining between them. CDR3 length: 11 amino acids. Germline V lookup: CDR1 DFQATT, CDR2 SNEGSKA (reference sequence). CDR3: CSAGHQETQYF. In DNA, the CDR3 is TGCAGTGCCGGCCACCAAGAGACCCAGTACTTC.

This clonotype has just a few counts. J is TRBJ2-1 and V is TRBV12-3 or TRBV12-4, with D maybe TRBD2 (6 bases). The CDR3 is 16 residues long. The V end lost 3 bases, the J end lost 9 bases, and 21 bases lay between the germline ends. CDR3 loop: CASSFPTRVVLGEQFF. The CDR3 nucleotides read TGTGCCAGCAGTTTTCCGACTAGGGTCGTTTTGGGTGAGCAGTTCTTC.

The CDR3 coding sequence is TGTGCCAGCAGCTTAACACGGGGGCGACAAGAGACCCAGTACTTC. Its protein product is CASSLTRGRQETQYF. This chain uses TRBV7-2 with TRBJ2-5; D is possibly TRBD1 or TRBD2 (6 bases each). Germline-derived CDR1 and CDR2 are SGHTA and FQGNSA. The CDR3 is 15 residues long. V was cut by 2 bases and J by 2 bases, with 12 bases left in between.

This clonotype has a handful of counts. The genes are TRBV27 and TRBJ1-6, with TRBD1 matching over 8 bases. The junction had 14 bases not matched to a gene; V was cut back by 11 bases and J by 5 bases. The CDR3 consists of 16 residues. The V gene's germline CDR1 is MNHEY and CDR2 SMNVEV (reference sequence). The CDR3 region has the DNA TGTGCCCGCACCCCGGGACAGGATAACGATAATTCACCCCTCCACTTT. Its translation: CARTPGQDNDNSPLHF.

CDR3 bases: TGTGCCAGCAGCTTAGAGTCCTCTCGGGGCAGCTCCGGCGGGGAGCTGTTTTTT. Translated, it gives CASSLESSRGSSGGELFF. J is TRBJ2-2 and V is TRBV13, with D perhaps being TRBD1 or TRBD2 (5 bases each). CDR1 PRHDT and CDR2 FYEKMQ come from the germline V gene (reference sequence). The CDR3 spans 18 residues. Trimming took off 1 base at V and 7 bases at J, with 22 bases between the two ends.

This clonotype occurred a few times. The chain combines TRBV18 with TRBJ1-5; the D is unclear. The CDR3 contains 14 residues. V was clipped by 1 base and J by 1 base, with 5 bases between them. CDR1 is KGHSH and CDR2 is LQKENI in the germline V gene. The CDR3 here is CASSPLGSNQPQHF. The CDR3 region has the DNA TGTGCCAGCTCACCACTGGGGAGCAATCAGCCCCAGCATTTT.

This clonotype was recorded a few times. V gene TRBV9 combines with J gene TRBJ1-5, with TRBD1 matching over 8 bases. Germline V gene sequence: CDR1 SGDLS, CDR2 YYNGEE. The CDR3 extends over 14 amino acids. Germline trimming cut 3 bases from V and 4 bases from J; bases unmatched to any gene: 3. CDR3 loop: CASSGTGTNQPQHF. The DNA for the CDR3 is TGTGCCAGCAGCGGGACAGGGACGAATCAGCCCCAGCATTTT.